What follows describes a single T cell receptor (beta chain). What it binds is not known. The data stem from a study of identical twins. The study's findings and limits: The conclusions drew on cross-sectional statistical analysis instead of tracking the same donors.

Template switching added a universal primer site; cDNA carried unique molecular identifiers. Each CDR3 protein gets one entry after TCRdb re-called the 5' RACE reads with MiXCR. The sample includes nearly 250,000 distinct CDR3 sequences, roughly 7% of them seen just once. The CDR3 sequence is 17 residues long. Trimming at V came to 5 bases and at J to 2 bases, leaving 5 bases not matched to a gene. Germline V gene lookup returns CDR1 SEHNR and CDR2 FQNEAQ (reference sequence). This sample also appeared in a second study, on yellow fever vaccine responses in identical twins. This second study notes: Twins showed a vaccine T cell response that reportedly seemed partly convergent, partly personalized.

The chain combines TRBV7-9 with TRBJ2-2; 13 nucleotides match TRBD2. Sequencing was performed on memory (CD45RO+) T cells sorted from blood. The TCR comes from a woman aged 18-30 years in good health. DNA of the CDR3: TGTGCCAGCAGCGGACTAGCGGGAGATAAAAACACCGGGGAGCTGTTTTTT. Translated: CASSGLAGDKNTGELFF.